The 12 T cell receptor beta chains presented below share a single source sample, sequenced in a study of blood T cell repertoires in COVID-19. Some clones are missing from TCRdb's copy, which holds only in-frame ones; the method was immunoSEQ multiplex PCR. This sample has around 320,000 clones, with 88% found just once. Sequencing used peripheral blood. The receptors come from a woman in her thirties who had recovered from COVID-19.

The chain joins TRBV6-2 or TRBV6-3 to TRBJ2-3; 8 bases align to TRBD1. V was clipped by 4 bases and J by 2 bases; unmatched bases: 5. Germline V gene sequence: CDR1 MNHEY, CDR2 SVGEGT. The CDR3 has 15 amino acids. The CDR3 nucleotides read TGTGCCAGCAGTTTCGGACAGGGAGACACAGATACGCAGTATTTT. Protein: CASSFGQGDTDTQYF.

The chain links TRBV19 to TRBJ2-6; TRBD2 matches 7 bases. The V and J ends lost 7 bases and 2 bases, in that order; junction bases with no gene match: 8. This CDR3 comprises 16 residues. The germline gives CDR1 LNHDA, CDR2 SQIVND (reference sequence). The CDR3 here is CASTSGGVAGANVLTF. The CDR3 nucleotides read TGTGCCAGTACTTCTGGGGGGGTGGCTGGGGCCAACGTCCTGACTTTC.

The chain's CDR3 is CASSFRGELDQPQHF. In nucleotides, the CDR3 is TGTGCCAGCAGTTTTAGGGGCGAACTGGATCAGCCCCAGCATTTT. The chain carries TRBV28 and TRBJ1-5, with D tentatively TRBD1 (5 bases). Germline CDR1 and CDR2: MDHEN and SYDVKM. Deletions cut 3 bases from V and 5 bases from J, with 14 bases between. CDR3 length equals 15 residues.

The rearrangement joins TRBV2 to TRBJ2-5; 9 bases are a match to TRBD1. This CDR3 is 16 amino acids long. CDR1 and CDR2 from the germline V gene are SNHLY and FYNNEI. V dropped 2 bases and J dropped 2; count of bases not matched to a gene: 6. In DNA, the CDR3 is TGTGCCAGCAGTGAAACGACAGGGGGTGGTCAAGAGACCCAGTACTTC. It yields the protein CASSETTGGGQETQYF.

The chain joins TRBV7-9 to TRBJ2-1; TRBD2 is a possible D gene (6 bases). Trimming removed 2 bases at V and 4 bases at J, with 15 bases between. Germline values: CDR1 SEHNR, CDR2 FQNEAQ (reference sequence). The CDR3 is 16 amino acids. CDR3 loop: CASSLKAPGEYNEQFF. The CDR3 DNA reads TGTGCCAGCAGCTTAAAGGCCCCGGGGGAGTACAATGAGCAGTTCTTC.

This clone has a single count. The CDR3 coding sequence is TGTGCCAGCACGTTCTCAGGAGATACGCAGTATTTT. It translates to CASTFSGDTQYF. The chain is built from TRBV12-3 or TRBV12-4 and TRBJ2-3; D gene uncertain. The CDR3 covers 12 residues. Trimming removed 7 bases at V and 5 bases at J, with 10 bases between.

The chain couples TRBV7-3 to TRBJ2-3; D remains unclear. V dropped 5 bases and J dropped 0 bases, with 3 bases sitting between them. Germline loops: CDR1 SGHTA, CDR2 FQGTGA. The CDR3 spans 12 residues. This chain's CDR3 is CASSGSTDTQYF. CDR3 DNA: TGTGCCAGCAGCGGCAGCACAGATACGCAGTATTTT.

The CDR3 sequence: CASSLTTGRFNEQFF. The CDR3 bases are TGTGCCAGCAGTCTTACGACAGGGAGGTTTAATGAGCAGTTCTTC. The gene calls are TRBV6-5 and TRBJ2-1; tentatively, D is TRBD1 (7 bases). Trimming pared 5 bases from V and 7 bases from J, leaving 18 bases between. CDR1 is MNHEY, CDR2 SVGAGI, per germline. The CDR3 has 15 residues.

The V and J genes are TRBV7-2 and TRBJ1-6; 9 positions agree with TRBD1. Per the germline V gene, CDR1 is SGHTA and CDR2 is FQGNSA. The ends lost 5 bases at V and 9 bases at J; junction bases unmatched: 11. The CDR3 is made up of 16 amino acids. The CDR3 is CASSLTRTGESSPLHF. The CDR3 DNA sequence: TGTGCCAGCAGCCTAACCCGGACAGGGGAGAGTTCACCCCTCCACTTT.

The chain carries TRBV24-1 and TRBJ1-1; perhaps TRBD1 as D (5 bases). This CDR3 is 13 amino acids long. The V gene lost 7 bases and the J gene lost 1 base, with 9 bases spanning the gap. Per the germline V gene, CDR1 is KGHDR and CDR2 is SFDVKD. The CDR3 region is CATRSTENTEAFF. The CDR3, as DNA: TGTGCCACCAGGTCGACAGAGAACACTGAAGCTTTCTTT.

A single count supports this clone. The chain combines TRBV5-1 with TRBJ2-7, with a possible D match to TRBD2 (5 bases). Germline V gene data show CDR1 as SGHRS and CDR2 as YFSETQ. Trimming cost V 1 base and J 2 bases, with 10 bases left between them. The CDR3 runs 14 residues. Written as DNA, the CDR3 is TGCGCCAGCAGCTTGCCGGGGATCCCCTACGAGCAGTACTTC. Its protein product is CASSLPGIPYEQYF.

This clone was recorded only once. V gene TRBV12-3 or TRBV12-4 combines with J gene TRBJ2-5; a weak D match, TRBD1 (5 bases). The CDR3 spans 13 residues. Trimming pared 4 bases from V and 1 base from J, leaving 7 bases between. The chain's CDR3 is CASSWGTQETQYF. CDR3 DNA: TGTGCCAGCAGTTGGGGCACCCAAGAGACCCAGTACTTC.